This TCR beta chain was observed in a study of blood T cell repertoires in COVID-19. As handled by the study authors: How many nucleated cells were present was estimated from reference gene primer amplification. Clones were sequenced by immunoSEQ multiplex PCR, and TCRdb holds only the in-frame ones, with some missing. V and J calls and clone size are those listed in that table; D and trimming were worked out from the DNA. The sample yields tens of thousands of clones, roughly nine tenths seen once. CDR3 length: 15 residues. Germline assignment: CDR1 SNHLY and CDR2 FYNNEI. V lost 3 bases, J lost 11 bases, and 21 bases lay in between.

The sequenced material came from peripheral blood. The rearrangement joins TRBV2 to TRBJ2-3, with a possible D match to TRBD2 (6 bases). The sequence was obtained from a man aged 40-49 years with COVID-19, enrolled during active disease. Written as DNA, the CDR3 is TGTGCCAGCAGTGAGGAATCTAGCGAGCAGGGTCGGCAGTATTTT. Its protein is CASSEESSEQGRQYF.